The present entry profiles one T cell receptor (beta chain) with its context. Sequencing was performed with immunoSEQ multiplex PCR; in TCRdb, only in-frame clones are kept and a portion is missing. Of roughly 88,000 clones listed, approximately 91% are singletons. The sample is drawn from a study of control samples from healthy donors and cancer patients. Sequencing was carried out using blood. This receptor was identified in a woman younger than 45 in good health.

The CDR3 nucleotides are TGTGCCAGCAGCAACCGGGACATATCCTACGAGCAGTACTTC. Translated: CASSNRDISYEQYF. This sequence joins TRBV21-1 and TRBJ2-7; TRBD1 is the table's D call and was not checked against the DNA. TRBV21-1 is labeled a pseudogene. The length of the CDR3 is 14 residues.